The 27 T cell receptor beta chains below all came from one sample that was sequenced in a study of vaccination effects on CD4 cells after COVID-19. Profiling relied on immunoSEQ multiplex PCR, and the TCRdb table lists in-frame clones only, not all of them. The data hold 57,000 or so clones, with approximately 81% observed a single time. Subsequent to less than 13 days of culture, CD4+ T cells were isolated. Either the BNT162b2 or mRNA-1273 vaccine was given to participants in two doses. Their target antigens are unknown. Here the sequenced sample was CD4+ T cells from PBMCs cultured without peptide, taken after COVID-19 vaccination. These receptors were collected from a human donor who received a COVID-19 vaccine.

V and J are TRBV6-1 and TRBJ1-2; 8 positions agree with TRBD1. V shed 2 bases and J 7 bases; nucleotides not matched to a gene: 9. The germline V gene has CDR1 MNHNS and CDR2 SASEGT. The CDR3 has 15 residues. Here the CDR3 DNA reads TGTGCCAGCAGTGAACAGGGGCAGGGGGCTCGTGGCTACACCTTC. This codes for CASSEQGQGARGYTF.

The genes are TRBV28 and TRBJ2-3, with D uncertain. The CDR3 has 13 residues. Trimming shortened V by 3 bases and J by 4 bases, and 8 bases separated the two germline ends. In germline, CDR1 is MDHEN, CDR2 SYDVKM. For the CDR3, the DNA is TGTGCCAGCAGTTTTATGGGTCCAGATACGCAGTATTTT. Amino acid sequence: CASSFMGPDTQYF.

The genes are TRBV10-3 and TRBJ1-1; D is unresolved. The V gene lost 2 bases and the J gene lost 5 bases, with 9 bases spanning the gap. The CDR3 totals 13 residues. Germline-derived CDR1 and CDR2 are ENHRY and SYGVKD. CDR3 sequence reads: CAISENVETEAFF. The CDR3 DNA is TGTGCCATCAGTGAGAATGTGGAGACTGAAGCTTTCTTT.

The chain uses TRBV25-1 and TRBJ1-2; 7 nucleotides line up with TRBD1. The V and J ends lost 1 base and 3 bases, in that order; junction bases with no gene match: 5. The germline gives CDR1 MGHDK, CDR2 SYGVNS. The CDR3 is 15 residues long. CDR3 sequence (DNA): TGTGCCAGCAGTGAATGGAGGGGGCGGGACTATGGCTACACCTTC. It translates to CASSEWRGRDYGYTF.

This chain uses TRBV4-2 with TRBJ2-7; 9 bases align to TRBD1. CDR1 is LGHNA, CDR2 YNFKEQ, per germline. This CDR3 is built from 17 residues. Trimming at V came to 1 base and at J to 0 bases, leaving 7 bases not matched to a gene. CDR3 sequence reads: CASSQVFGTGTSYEQYF. The CDR3, as DNA: TGTGCCAGCAGCCAAGTTTTCGGGACAGGGACCTCCTACGAGCAGTACTTC.

The CDR3 nucleotides read TGTGCCAGCAGCCCACGACAGGGGTCGGGTTCACCCCTCCACTTT. This translates into CASSPRQGSGSPLHF. The V call is TRBV14, the J call TRBJ1-6; 8 bases map to TRBD1. Trimming at V came to 4 bases and at J to 9 bases, leaving 8 bases not matched to a gene. Germline V CDR1 and CDR2: SGHDN, FVKESK. The CDR3 spans 15 residues.

This clone turned up a few times. The chain combines TRBV12-5 with TRBJ1-1; 10 bases are a match to TRBD1. CDR1 and CDR2 (germline): LGHNT, FRNRAP. Trimming cost V 6 bases and J 1 base; bases outside gene matches: 5. CDR3 size: 15 residues. CDR3 sequence (DNA): TGTGCTAGTGGACAGACAGGGGGCAAGAACACTGAAGCTTTCTTT. This encodes CASGQTGGKNTEAFF. The variable domain in full, with the rest retrieved from reference TRBV12-5 and TRBJ1-1, is DARVTQTPRHKVTEMGQEVTMRCQPILGHNTVFWYRQTMMQGLELLAYFRNRAPLDDSGMPKDRFSAEMPDATLATLKIQPSEPRDSAVYFCASGQTGGKNTEAFFGQGTRLTVV.

The chain has TRBV7-9 and TRBJ2-1, with D perhaps matching TRBD2 (6 bases). The germline V and J ends were trimmed by 5 bases and 7 bases, with 27 bases remaining between them. Germline CDR1 is SEHNR and CDR2 is FQNEAQ (reference sequence). The CDR3 has 18 residues. DNA of the CDR3: TGTGCCAGCAGCCCTAGGATTTGGGGCGGGCTAGCGAGGAATGAGCAGTTCTTC. Translated, it gives CASSPRIWGGLARNEQFF.

CDR3 amino acids: CASSWEGGKLFF. The DNA of the CDR3 is TGTGCCAGCAGCTGGGAGGGGGGAAAACTGTTTTTT. V usage is TRBV14 and J usage is TRBJ1-4; TRBD1 is a possible D gene (6 bases). The CDR3 extends over 12 amino acids. V was trimmed by 5 bases and J by 10 bases, leaving 11 bases between them. Germline loops: CDR1 SGHDN, CDR2 FVKESK.

This clone was counted only a few times. The J gene is TRBJ2-7, the V gene TRBV29-1; 7 nucleotides match TRBD1. The V segment lost 4 bases and the J segment 0 bases; nucleotides outside the gene matches: 6. CDR3 length: 14 amino acids. The V gene's germline CDR1 is SQVTM and CDR2 ANQGSEA. CDR3 sequence (DNA): TGCAGCGTTGTAGGGACAGTAAACTCCTACGAGCAGTACTTC. This sequence encodes CSVVGTVNSYEQYF.

This clone was seen just once. CDR3 sequence reads: CASSLEGGGELFF. The CDR3 DNA reads as TGTGCCAGCAGTTTAGAGGGCGGTGGGGAGCTGTTTTTT. The chain has TRBV28 and TRBJ2-2, with D possibly TRBD2 on 5 matching bases. CDR3 length: 13 residues. Germline CDR1 reads MDHEN; CDR2 reads SYDVKM. Deletions cut 2 bases from V and 8 bases from J, with 9 bases between.

This clone has just one count. The rearrangement uses TRBV29-1 and TRBJ1-6; weak D call: TRBD1 (6 bases). The V gene's germline CDR1 is SQVTM and CDR2 ANQGSEA. Trimming cost V 5 bases and J 2 bases, with 13 bases left between them. This CDR3 contains 15 residues. Here the CDR3 reads CSVRTGNAYNSPLHF. The CDR3 DNA follows: TGCAGCGTTCGAACAGGGAATGCCTATAATTCACCCCTCCACTTT.

This chain joins TRBV7-2 and TRBJ2-3, with D possibly TRBD2 on 6 matching bases. This CDR3 spans 15 amino acids. V lost 3 bases to trimming and J lost 5 bases, with 15 bases between them. CDR1 and CDR2 from the germline V gene are SGHTA and FQGNSA. CDR3 DNA sequence: TGTGCCAGCAGCTTTAGCGGTTCCCTCGGAGATACGCAGTATTTT. This sequence encodes CASSFSGSLGDTQYF.

V is TRBV18 and J is TRBJ1-1; no reliable D call. The germline CDR1 and CDR2 sequences are KGHSH and LQKENI. Trimming took off 6 bases at V and 1 base at J, with 18 bases between the two ends. The CDR3 totals 16 residues. Written as DNA, the CDR3 is TGTGCCAGCTCCCTAGCACTCGGTGTGGGGAACACTGAAGCTTTCTTT. It specifies CASSLALGVGNTEAFF.

The V and J genes are TRBV9 and TRBJ2-1; maybe TRBD1 (5 bases). The length of the CDR3 is 15 residues. Germline V gene lookup returns CDR1 SGDLS and CDR2 YYNGEE. V gave up 5 bases and J gave up 7 bases, with 19 bases separating them. CDR3 loop: CASSGASGRTNEQFF. The CDR3 bases are TGTGCCAGCAGTGGGGCTTCAGGGCGTACAAATGAGCAGTTCTTC.

This chain joins TRBV9 and TRBJ2-3, with a possible D match to TRBD2 (6 bases). The CDR3 covers 13 residues. Germline values: CDR1 SGDLS, CDR2 YYNGEE. The V end lost 4 bases, the J end lost 4 bases, and 10 bases lay between the germline ends. The CDR3 here is CASSLGLPDTQYF. CDR3 in DNA: TGTGCCAGCAGCCTGGGACTCCCAGATACGCAGTATTTT. Supplemented by reference TRBV9 and TRBJ2-3, the full variable domain reads DSGVTQTPKHLITATGQRVTLRCSPRSGDLSVYWYQQSLDQGLQFLIQYYNGEERAKGNILERFSAQQFPDLHSELNLSSLELGDSALYFCASSLGLPDTQYFGPGTRLTVL.

The chain combines TRBV6-1 with TRBJ2-3, with D perhaps matching TRBD1 or TRBD2 (6 bases each). Trimming stripped 2 bases from V and 3 bases from J, with 12 bases between. This CDR3 is built from 15 residues. Looked up from germline, CDR1 is MNHNS and CDR2 is SASEGT. CDR3 DNA sequence: TGTGCCAGCAGTGAACGTAGAGGGGGGACAGATACGCAGTATTTT. Its translation: CASSERRGGTDTQYF.

V usage is TRBV2 and J usage is TRBJ1-2; D is undetermined. Trimming took off 2 bases at V and 6 bases at J, with 13 bases between the two ends. Looked up from germline, CDR1 is SNHLY and CDR2 is FYNNEI. The CDR3 is 14 amino acids. The CDR3 is CASSERRQANGYTF. CDR3 in DNA: TGTGCCAGCAGTGAAAGGAGACAAGCCAATGGCTACACCTTC.

The rearrangement joins TRBV7-2 to TRBJ2-2, with 7 bases aligning to TRBD1. The germline V gene has CDR1 SGHTA and CDR2 FQGNSA. J was trimmed by 1 base and V by 5 bases; bases with no gene match: 1. The CDR3 extends over 14 amino acids. CDR3 DNA: TGTGCCAGCAGCCGGACAGGGAACACCGGGGAGCTGTTTTTT. It yields the protein CASSRTGNTGELFF.

The J gene is TRBJ2-7, the V gene TRBV2; D gene uncertain. Trimming took 6 bases from V and 2 from J, leaving 11 bases between them. This CDR3 has 13 amino acids. Looked up from germline, CDR1 is SNHLY and CDR2 is FYNNEI. The chain's CDR3 is CASRRTGPYEQYF. In nucleotides, the CDR3 is TGTGCCAGCAGGAGAACGGGTCCCTACGAGCAGTACTTC.

This chain connects TRBV5-1 to TRBJ2-1; TRBD2 matches 10 bases. Germline values: CDR1 SGHRS, CDR2 YFSETQ. This CDR3 comprises 15 residues. J was trimmed by 5 bases and V by 3 bases; bases with no gene match: 5. The DNA of the CDR3 is TGCGCCAGCAGCTCCACTAGCGGGACAGACAATGAGCAGTTCTTC. It codes for CASSSTSGTDNEQFF. The whole variable domain, filled in from reference TRBV5-1 and TRBJ2-1, reads KAGVTQTPRYLIKTRGQQVTLSCSPISGHRSVSWYQQTPGQGLQFLFEYFSETQRNKGNFPGRFSGRQFSNSRSEMNVSTLELGDSALYLCASSSTSGTDNEQFFGPGTRLTVL.

The chain recombines TRBV6-1 with TRBJ1-5; tentatively, D is TRBD1 (6 bases). Per germline, CDR1 MNHNS and CDR2 SASEGT. Deletions cut 1 base from V and 0 bases from J, with 16 bases between. The CDR3 loop spans 18 amino acids. The DNA for the CDR3 is TGTGCCAGCAGTGAAGAGTGGGCAGGGGCCATTAGCAATCAGCCCCAGCATTTT. It translates to CASSEEWAGAISNQPQHF.

The gene calls are TRBV5-1 and TRBJ2-2; 9 bases agree with TRBD2. CDR1 is SGHRS, CDR2 YFSETQ, per germline. After removal of 5 bases from V and 4 bases from J, the junction contained 9 bases not matched to a gene. The CDR3 sequence is 16 residues long. The CDR3 DNA reads as TGCGCCAGCAGATCTCTAGCGGGACTAACCACCGGGGAGCTGTTTTTT. It codes for CASRSLAGLTTGELFF.

The sample holds a few counts of this clone. The chain is built from TRBV12-3 or TRBV12-4 and TRBJ2-1, with unresolved D. V lost 6 bases and J 5 bases, leaving 11 bases between the germline ends. The CDR3 has 13 amino acids. The chain's CDR3 is CASSTISNNEQFF. CDR3 nucleotides: TGTGCCAGCAGCACCATTAGTAACAATGAGCAGTTCTTC.

The gene calls are TRBV2 and TRBJ1-2; 7 bases are a match to TRBD1. With V trimmed by 6 bases and J by 6 bases, 4 bases remained unmatched. Germline lookup yields CDR1 SNHLY and CDR2 FYNNEI. The CDR3 sequence is 12 residues long. The CDR3 DNA sequence: TGTGCCAGCAGCGACGACAGGGATGGCTACACCTTC. It translates to CASSDDRDGYTF.

V gene TRBV5-5 combines with J gene TRBJ1-5; TRBD1 aligns across 7 bases. The V segment lost 4 bases and the J segment 6 bases; nucleotides outside the gene matches: 7. Germline values: CDR1 SGHKS, CDR2 YYEKEE (reference sequence). The CDR3 runs to 14 residues. The CDR3 bases are TGTGCCAGCAGCCCGACAGGGAAGGGTCAGCCCCAGCATTTT. Amino acids: CASSPTGKGQPQHF.

The rearrangement uses TRBV9 and TRBJ2-3; no firm D call. CDR3 length: 10 amino acids. Trimming took 7 bases from V and 1 from J, leaving 1 base between them. From germline, CDR1 is SGDLS and CDR2 YYNGEE. CDR3: CASGTDTQYF. For the CDR3, the DNA is TGTGCCAGCGGCACAGATACGCAGTATTTT.